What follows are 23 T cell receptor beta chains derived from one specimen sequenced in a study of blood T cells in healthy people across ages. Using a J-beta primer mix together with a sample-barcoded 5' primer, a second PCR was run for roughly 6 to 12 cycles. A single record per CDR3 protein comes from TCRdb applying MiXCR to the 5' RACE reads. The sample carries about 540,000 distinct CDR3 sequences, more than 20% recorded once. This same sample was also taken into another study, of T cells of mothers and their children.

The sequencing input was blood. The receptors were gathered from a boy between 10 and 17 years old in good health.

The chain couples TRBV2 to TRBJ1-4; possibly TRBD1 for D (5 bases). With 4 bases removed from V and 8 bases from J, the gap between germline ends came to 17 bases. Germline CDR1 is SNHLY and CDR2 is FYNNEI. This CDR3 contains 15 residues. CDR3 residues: CASSVVPGLWEKLFF. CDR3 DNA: TGTGCCAGCAGTGTCGTTCCGGGGCTATGGGAAAAACTGTTTTTT.

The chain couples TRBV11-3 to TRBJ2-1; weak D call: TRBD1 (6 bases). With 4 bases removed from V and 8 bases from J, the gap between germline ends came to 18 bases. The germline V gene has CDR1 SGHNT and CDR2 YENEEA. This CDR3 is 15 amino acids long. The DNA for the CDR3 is TGTGCCAGCAGCTCAACGGGACACCAGGGCGATGAGCAGTTCTTC. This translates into CASSSTGHQGDEQFF. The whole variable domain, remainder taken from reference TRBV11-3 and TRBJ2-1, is EAGVVQSPRYKIIEKKQPVAFWCNPISGHNTLYWYLQNLGQGPELLIRYENEEAVDDSQLPKDRFSAERLKGVDSTLKIQPAELGDSAVYLCASSSTGHQGDEQFFGPGTRLTVL.

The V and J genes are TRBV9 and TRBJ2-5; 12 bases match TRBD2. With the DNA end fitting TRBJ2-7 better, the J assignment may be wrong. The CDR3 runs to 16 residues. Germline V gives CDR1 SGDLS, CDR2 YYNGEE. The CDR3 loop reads CASSPLAGGPADEQYF. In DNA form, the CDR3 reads TGTGCCAGCAGCCCCCTAGCGGGAGGGCCTGCCGACGAGCAGTACTTC.

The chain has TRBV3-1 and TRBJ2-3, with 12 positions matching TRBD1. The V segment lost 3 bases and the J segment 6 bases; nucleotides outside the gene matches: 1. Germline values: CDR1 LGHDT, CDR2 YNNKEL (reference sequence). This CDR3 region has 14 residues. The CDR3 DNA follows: TGTGCCAGCAGCCAGGGGACAGGGGGCGATACGCAGTATTTT. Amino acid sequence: CASSQGTGGDTQYF.

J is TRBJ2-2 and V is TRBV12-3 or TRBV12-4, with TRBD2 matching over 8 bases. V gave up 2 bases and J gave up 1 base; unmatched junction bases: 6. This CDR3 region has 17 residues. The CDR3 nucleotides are TGTGCCAGCAGTTTATATTCGACTAGCGAGAACACCGGGGAGCTGTTTTTT. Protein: CASSLYSTSENTGELFF.

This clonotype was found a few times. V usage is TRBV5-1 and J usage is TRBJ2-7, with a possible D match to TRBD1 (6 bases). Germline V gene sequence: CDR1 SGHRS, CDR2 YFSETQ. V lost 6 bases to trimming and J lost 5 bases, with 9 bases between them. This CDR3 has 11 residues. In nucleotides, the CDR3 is TGCGCCAGCACGGACAGACACGAGCAGTACTTC. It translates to CASTDRHEQYF.

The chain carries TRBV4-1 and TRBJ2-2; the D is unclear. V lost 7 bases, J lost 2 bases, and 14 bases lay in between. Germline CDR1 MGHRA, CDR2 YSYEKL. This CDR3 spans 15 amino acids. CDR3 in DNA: TGCGCCAGCACCCGGACCTACTGTAACACCGGGGAGCTGTTTTTT. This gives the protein CASTRTYCNTGELFF.

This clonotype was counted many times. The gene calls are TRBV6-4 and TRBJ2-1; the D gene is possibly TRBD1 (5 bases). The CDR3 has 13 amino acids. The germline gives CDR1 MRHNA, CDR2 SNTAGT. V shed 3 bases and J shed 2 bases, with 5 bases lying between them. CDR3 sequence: CASSEDTYNEQFF. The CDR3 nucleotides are TGTGCCAGCAGTGAGGACACCTACAATGAGCAGTTCTTC.

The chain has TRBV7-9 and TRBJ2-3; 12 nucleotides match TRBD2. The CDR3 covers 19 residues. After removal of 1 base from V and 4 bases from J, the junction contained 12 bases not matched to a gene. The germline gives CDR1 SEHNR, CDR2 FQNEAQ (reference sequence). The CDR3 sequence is CASSLGETSSGGASDTQYF. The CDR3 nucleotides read TGTGCCAGCAGCTTAGGGGAGACTTCTAGCGGGGGGGCTTCAGATACGCAGTATTTT.

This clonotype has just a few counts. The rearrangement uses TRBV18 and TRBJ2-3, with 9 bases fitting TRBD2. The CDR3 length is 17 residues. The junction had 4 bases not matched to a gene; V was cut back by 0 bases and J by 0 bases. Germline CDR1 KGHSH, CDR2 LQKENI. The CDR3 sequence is CASSPPRLAESTDTQYF. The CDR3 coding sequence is TGTGCCAGCTCACCACCCCGACTAGCGGAAAGCACAGATACGCAGTATTTT.

The CDR3 coding sequence is TGTGCCAGCAGCTTGGCGGAGTTGACCCAGTACTTC. This codes for CASSLAELTQYF. V and J are TRBV5-8 and TRBJ2-5; D unresolved. Deletions cut 0 bases from V and 7 bases from J, with 7 bases between. CDR1 and CDR2 (germline): SGHTS, YDEGEE. The length of the CDR3 is 12 residues. Based on the CDR3 plus reference TRBV5-8 and TRBJ2-5, the full variable domain is EAGVTQSPTHLIKTRGQQATLRCSPISGHTSVYWYQQALGLGLQFLLWYDEGEERNRGNFPPRFSGRQFPNYSSELNVNALELEDSALYLCASSLAELTQYFGPGTRLLVL.

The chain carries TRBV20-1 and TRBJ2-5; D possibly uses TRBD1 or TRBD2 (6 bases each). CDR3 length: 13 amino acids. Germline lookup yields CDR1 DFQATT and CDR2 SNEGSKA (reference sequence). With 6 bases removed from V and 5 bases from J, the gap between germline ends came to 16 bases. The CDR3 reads CSAKPGARETQYF. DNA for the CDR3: TGCAGTGCAAAACCGGGGGCCCGGGAGACCCAGTACTTC.

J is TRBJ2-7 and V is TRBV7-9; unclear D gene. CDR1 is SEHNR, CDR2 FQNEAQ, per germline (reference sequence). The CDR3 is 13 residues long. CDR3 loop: CGTSRDPTYEQYF. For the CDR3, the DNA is TGTGGCACCAGTAGGGATCCCACCTACGAGCAGTACTTC.

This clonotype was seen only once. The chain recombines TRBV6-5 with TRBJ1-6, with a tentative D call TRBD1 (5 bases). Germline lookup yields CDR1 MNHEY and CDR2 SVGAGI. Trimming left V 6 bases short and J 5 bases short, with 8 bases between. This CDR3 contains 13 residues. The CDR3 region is CASSRDHNSPLHF. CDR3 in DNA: TGTGCCAGCAGCAGGGACCATAATTCACCCCTCCACTTT.

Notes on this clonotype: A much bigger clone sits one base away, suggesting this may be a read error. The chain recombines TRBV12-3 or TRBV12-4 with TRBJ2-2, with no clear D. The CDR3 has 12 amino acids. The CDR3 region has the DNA TGTGCCTGCAGTTTCGGCTCAGGGGAGCTGTTTTTT. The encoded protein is CACSFGSGELFF.

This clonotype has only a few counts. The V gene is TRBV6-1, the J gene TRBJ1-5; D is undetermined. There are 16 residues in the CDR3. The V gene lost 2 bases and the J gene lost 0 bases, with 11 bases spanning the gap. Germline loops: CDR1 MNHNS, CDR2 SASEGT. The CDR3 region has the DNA TGTGCCAGCAGTGAACATCCGGCTACTAGCAATCAGCCCCAGCATTTT. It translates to CASSEHPATSNQPQHF.

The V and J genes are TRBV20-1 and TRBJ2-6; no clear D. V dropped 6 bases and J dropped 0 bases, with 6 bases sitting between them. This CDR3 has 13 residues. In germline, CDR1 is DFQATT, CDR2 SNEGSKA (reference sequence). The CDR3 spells CSASASGANVLTF. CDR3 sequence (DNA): TGCAGTGCCAGTGCCTCTGGGGCCAACGTCCTGACTTTC.

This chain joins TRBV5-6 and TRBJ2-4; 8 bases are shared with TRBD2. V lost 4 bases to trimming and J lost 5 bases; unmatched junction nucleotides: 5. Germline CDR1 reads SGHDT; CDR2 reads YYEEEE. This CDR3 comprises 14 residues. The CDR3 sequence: CASSRPGLENIQYF. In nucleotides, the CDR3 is TGTGCCAGCAGCCGTCCGGGACTAGAAAACATTCAGTACTTC. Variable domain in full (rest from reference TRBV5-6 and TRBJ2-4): DAGVTQSPTHLIKTRGQQVTLRCSPKSGHDTVSWYQQALGQGPQFIFQYYEEEERQRGNFPDRFSGHQFPNYSSELNVNALLLGDSALYLCASSRPGLENIQYFGAGTRLSVL.

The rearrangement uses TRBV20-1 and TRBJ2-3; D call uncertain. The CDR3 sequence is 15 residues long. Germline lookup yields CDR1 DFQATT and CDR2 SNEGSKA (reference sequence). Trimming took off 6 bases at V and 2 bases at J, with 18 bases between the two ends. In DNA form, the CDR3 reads TGCAGTGCCCCGGTCGGCCAGCTATACACAGATACGCAGTATTTT. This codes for CSAPVGQLYTDTQYF.

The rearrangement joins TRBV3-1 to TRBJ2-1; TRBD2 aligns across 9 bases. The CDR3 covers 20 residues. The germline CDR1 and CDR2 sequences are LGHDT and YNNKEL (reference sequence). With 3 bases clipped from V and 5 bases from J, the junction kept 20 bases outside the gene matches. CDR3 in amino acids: CASSHIHALRGGAQDNEQFF. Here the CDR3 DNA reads TGTGCCAGCAGCCATATCCACGCTCTCCGCGGGGGGGCCCAGGACAATGAGCAGTTCTTC.

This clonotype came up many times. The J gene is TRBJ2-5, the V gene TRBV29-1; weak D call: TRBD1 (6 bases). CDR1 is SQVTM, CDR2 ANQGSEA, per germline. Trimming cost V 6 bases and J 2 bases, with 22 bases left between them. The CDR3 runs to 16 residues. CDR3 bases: TGCAGCGTCCTTGGGACACGGGACGTTATTCAAGAGACCCAGTACTTC. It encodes CSVLGTRDVIQETQYF.

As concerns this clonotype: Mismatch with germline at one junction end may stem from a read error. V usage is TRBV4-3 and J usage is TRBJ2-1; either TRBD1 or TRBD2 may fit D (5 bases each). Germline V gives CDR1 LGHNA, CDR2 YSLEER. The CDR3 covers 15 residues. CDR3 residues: CASSQDGLAGNEQFF. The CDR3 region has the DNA TGTGCCAGCAGCCAAGATGGGCTAGCAGGGAATGAGCAGTTCTTC.

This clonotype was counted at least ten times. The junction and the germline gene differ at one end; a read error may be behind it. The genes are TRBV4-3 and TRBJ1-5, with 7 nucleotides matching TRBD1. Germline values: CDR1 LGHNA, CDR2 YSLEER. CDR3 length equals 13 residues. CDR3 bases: TGTGCCAGCAGCCAGGGGGTCAATCAGCCCCAGCATTTT. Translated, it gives CASSQGVNQPQHF.